This T cell receptor (beta chain) was identified in a study of T cells of healthy individuals. Germline V gene lookup returns CDR1 SGHNT and CDR2 YYREEE (reference sequence). The V and J ends lost 10 bases and 6 bases, in that order; junction bases with no gene match: 5. This CDR3 has 13 amino acids. TCRdb passed the 5' RACE reads through MiXCR, listing each CDR3 protein once. The sample holds more than 60,000 distinct CDR3 sequences, roughly 16% seen once. The table lists this clonotype with a few counts. This clonotype was sampled from a human donor in good health. The chain combines TRBV5-4 with TRBJ2-1; 12 positions agree with TRBD2. The CDR3 here is CASRLAGANEQFF. The CDR3 coding sequence is TGTGCCTCCCGACTAGCGGGGGCCAATGAGCAGTTCTTC.